This entry features one T cell receptor (beta chain) sequence. Treatment in this sample: preoperative locoregional IRX-2 cytokine immunotherapy. Preoperative locoregional IRX-2 cytokine immunotherapy was tested in the phase Ib source study. The data stem from a study of preoperative IRX-2 immunotherapy in early breast cancer. With 1 base removed from V and 0 bases from J, the gap between germline ends came to 10 bases. Germline loops: CDR1 SGHNT, CDR2 YENEEA. The CDR3 is 15 amino acids. Sequencing used immunoSEQ multiplex PCR; TCRdb keeps in-frame clones, though not all of them. The sample contains around 29,000 clones, 82% of which appear only once.

The genes are TRBV11-3 and TRBJ2-7; tentatively, D is TRBD1 (5 bases). The sequence came from a human donor with breast cancer. The sample was gathered from a patient treated with IRX-2 immunotherapy. The CDR3 is CASSLGAGISYEQYF. For the CDR3, the DNA is TGTGCCAGCAGCTTAGGGGCAGGGATCTCCTACGAGCAGTACTTC.